This TCR beta chain was recovered during a study of T cells in localized non-small cell lung cancer (dated by TCRdb to 2018 to 2021). Context from the whole study: Comparing tumors with uninvolved tumor-adjacent lungs, the study looked at the T cell repertoires of 220 or so patients with early-stage NSCLC. The cohort consisted of 236 treatment-naive NSCLC patients whose localized lung tumors had been resected. NSCLC patients had a mean age of roughly 64 years, and more than 120 were male and some 98 female.

TCR beta CDR3 regions were sequenced from DNA using the immunoSEQ Assay. The study's own analysis went as follows. T cell density was computed as TCR beta template counts normalized to usable DNA estimated by amplifying housekeeping genes. The preseqR package was used to estimate richness by extrapolating to 400,000 templates for PBMC samples and to 120,000 templates for tissue samples. Clonality was defined by subtracting Pielou's evenness from one. Tissue-enriched TCRs were identified through differential abundance testing performed on productive amino-acid clonotypes, with a minimum total count of 5 and an alpha of 0.1. The Jaccard Index and the Morisita Overlap Index were used to measure how much the repertoires overlapped between compartments. GLIPH grouped TCR beta CDR3s together with public tetramer-defined viral CDR3s, and a viral motif had to include at least three viral sequences and show V-gene enrichment. The source is immuneACCESS, and TCRdb retained only in-frame sequences with V and J called. Part of the clones is not carried over; for the studies checked, unresolved V genes explain less than half of this, and the remainder is unexplained. That table is the source of V, J and clone size, and D and trimming were worked out from the DNA. Present in this sample are about 30,000 clones, roughly 91% of which were seen just once. The ten largest clones capture approximately 12% of the sample.

The germline ends are 5 bases apart after V is trimmed by 3 bases and J by 3 bases. Reading from cysteine to phenylalanine, the CDR3 counts 12 amino acids. This entry keeps only the CDR3 DNA: 36 bases, framed from base 1. Looking up the germline V gene yields CDR1 SGHNT and CDR2 YENEEA. Comments on this clone: The antigen this receptor binds is unknown. No qualities accompany the bases; no much larger clone lies one base away.

At diagnosis, tumor, uninvolved tumor-adjacent lung and peripheral blood were collected and then preserved as a mix of FFPE and fresh-frozen material. Blood samples were analyzed as peripheral blood mononuclear cells for TCR repertoire profiling. The paper's findings and limits, for the study overall: Because the study design was exploratory, TCR variables were selected using unadjusted p-values without false-discovery rate correction. Longer overall survival was associated with higher T cell density in blood, whereas shorter survival was associated with higher clonality in adjacent lung. Because multi-region tumor sequencing was not performed, intratumor heterogeneity could not be ruled out. Of the top 100 tumor clones, a median of about 53 were detected in paired uninvolved adjacent lung; 28 were also among that lung's top 100. Uninvolved tumor-adjacent lung showed the highest T cell clonality, higher than tumor, which suggests more focused antigenic responses in the adjacent lung.

The clonotype originates from a female donor over 55 with stage III squamous cell lung carcinoma. The sequenced sample was peripheral blood, obtained before any cancer treatment. This receptor chain uses TRBV11-3 and TRBJ1-1, with no reliable assignment of the D segment. For the CDR3, the sequence is CASSFGDTEAFF. The nucleotide sequence reads as follows: TGTGCCAGCAGCTTCGGGGACACTGAAGCTTTCTTT.